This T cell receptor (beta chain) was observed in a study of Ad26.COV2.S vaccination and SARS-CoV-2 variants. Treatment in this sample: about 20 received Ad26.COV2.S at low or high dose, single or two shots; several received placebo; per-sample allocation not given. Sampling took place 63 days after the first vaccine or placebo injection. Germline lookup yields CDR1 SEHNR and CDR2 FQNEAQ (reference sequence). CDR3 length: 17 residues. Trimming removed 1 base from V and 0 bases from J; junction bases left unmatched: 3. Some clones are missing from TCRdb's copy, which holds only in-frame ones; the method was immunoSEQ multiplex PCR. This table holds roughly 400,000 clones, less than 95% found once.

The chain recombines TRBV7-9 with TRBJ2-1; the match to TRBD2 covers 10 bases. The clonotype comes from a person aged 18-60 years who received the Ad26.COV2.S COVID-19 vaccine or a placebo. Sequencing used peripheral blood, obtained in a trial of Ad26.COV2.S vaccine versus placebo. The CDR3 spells CASSLGSGRPSYNEQFF. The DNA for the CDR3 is TGTGCCAGCAGCTTAGGTAGCGGGAGGCCCTCCTACAATGAGCAGTTCTTC.